Detailed here is one T cell receptor beta chain. This clone occurred once. Its specific antigen is unknown. Base qualities were left out, and no much larger clone turns up one base away. TCRbeta CDR3 regions were amplified from genomic DNA by means of the immunoSEQ Assay, a bias-controlled multiplex PCR. The paper's data handling went like this. The number of nucleated cells in each sample was estimated by amplification of reference gene primers within the assay. To quantify the absolute abundance of each unique TCRbeta CDR3 rearrangement, sequence reads were collapsed and filtered. For each sample, productive Simpson clonality was calculated as the square root of Simpson's diversity index across productive rearrangements. The immuneACCESS repertoire file appears here via TCRdb, limited to in-frame rearrangements. These files lack a portion of the clones; in checked studies, under half of the deficit traces to unresolved V genes, and the cause of the others is not known. V and J calls and clone size follow that table, whereas D and trimming were derived from the DNA. Within this sample are about 85,000 clones, with about 90% of them counted one time only. Of the sample, roughly 4.5% is held by the ten largest clones.

Collaborating institutions collected whole blood in K2EDTA tubes following their own protocols. For TCRbeta analysis, collaborators shipped samples in one of three forms: frozen whole blood, isolated PBMCs, or DNA extracted from either of those sample types. The sample comes from a study of blood T cell repertoires in COVID-19 (dated by TCRdb to the early 2020s). Study-level background: Samples from collaborators originated in the United States, Italy and Spain and spanned both the acute and convalescent phases of COVID-19. The samples were drawn from the first 160 participants of the ongoing ImmuneRACE study and from 1,200 or so subjects provided by 6 global collaborators. The repertoires were released in a freely available public database intended as a resource for research on the immune response to SARS-CoV-2. Subjects who had been exposed to COVID-19, were actively infected with it, or had recovered from it provided the deeply sampled blood TCRbeta repertoires that made up the dataset. The material from the prospective study consisted of cDNA or gDNA derived from T cells, B-cell-depleted T cells, or PBMCs. Where available, HLA class I and class II types were obtained from metadata supplied by the sample provider rather than from assay-based typing. A de-identified subject ID, COVID-19 status, age in years and sex were almost always included in the sample metadata.

Here is what the overall study found, with its caveats: Clinical and demographic metadata were provided uncurated, with the amount varying by source and participant.

Per the germline V gene, KGHSH is the CDR1 and LQKENI is the CDR2. From cysteine to phenylalanine, the CDR3 is 13 amino acids long. This entry keeps only the CDR3 DNA: 39 bases, framed from base 1. V was cut back by 2 bases and J by 3 bases, leaving a gap of 7 bases between them. This clonotype was sampled from a woman of 80 years or more with active or convalescent COVID-19. Material: peripheral blood. The rearranged chain carries TRBV18 and TRBJ1-2, with the D gene call left open. The CDR3 corresponds to CASSPSQDYGYTF. The DNA sequence is given as TGTGCCAGCTCACCAAGCCAGGACTATGGCTACACCTTC.